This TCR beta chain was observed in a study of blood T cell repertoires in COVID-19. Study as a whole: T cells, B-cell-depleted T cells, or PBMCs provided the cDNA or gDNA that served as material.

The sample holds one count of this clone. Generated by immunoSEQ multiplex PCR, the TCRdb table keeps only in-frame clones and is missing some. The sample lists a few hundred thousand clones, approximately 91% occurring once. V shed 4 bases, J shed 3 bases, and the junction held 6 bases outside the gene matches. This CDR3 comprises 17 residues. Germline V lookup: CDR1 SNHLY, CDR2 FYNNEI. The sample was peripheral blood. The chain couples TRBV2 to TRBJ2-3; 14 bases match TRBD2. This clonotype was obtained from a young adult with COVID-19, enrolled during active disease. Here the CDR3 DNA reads TGTGCCAGCAGTGCTTCGACTAGCGGGAGGGGAACAGATACGCAGTATTTT. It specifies CASSASTSGRGTDTQYF.